This T cell receptor beta chain was found in a study of T cell repertoires in cytomegalovirus infection. Study-wide context: Public TCR beta signatures marked donors with CMV infection and the matching HLA.

Germline loops: CDR1 MNHNY, CDR2 SVGAGI (reference sequence). This CDR3 is built from 17 residues. Germline trimming cut 6 bases from V and 3 bases from J; bases unmatched to any gene: 7. TCRdb recomputed calls from the reads with MiXCR, one row per CDR3 protein. The sample lists 490,000 or so distinct CDR3 sequences, 11% seen once, with around 9.6% in the top ten. Whole-study findings and limits: Accumulated public TCR beta family frequency recognized individuals carrying CMV together with the relevant HLA. The ex vivo response showed dominance by HLA-C-restricted CMV-specific TCR beta clonotypes.

In this sample, this clonotype turned up many times. Its antigen is undetermined. What was sequenced was PBMCs. The chain carries TRBV6-6 and TRBJ2-1, with 14 bases aligning to TRBD2. This receptor was obtained from a human donor in good health (CMV status not recorded). Some clones in this sample may be carry-over from other donors' samples. The CDR3 region has the DNA TGTGCCAGCAGCTCCCGGACTAGCGGGAGGCTCTACAATGAGCAGTTCTTC. Its protein is CASSSRTSGRLYNEQFF.